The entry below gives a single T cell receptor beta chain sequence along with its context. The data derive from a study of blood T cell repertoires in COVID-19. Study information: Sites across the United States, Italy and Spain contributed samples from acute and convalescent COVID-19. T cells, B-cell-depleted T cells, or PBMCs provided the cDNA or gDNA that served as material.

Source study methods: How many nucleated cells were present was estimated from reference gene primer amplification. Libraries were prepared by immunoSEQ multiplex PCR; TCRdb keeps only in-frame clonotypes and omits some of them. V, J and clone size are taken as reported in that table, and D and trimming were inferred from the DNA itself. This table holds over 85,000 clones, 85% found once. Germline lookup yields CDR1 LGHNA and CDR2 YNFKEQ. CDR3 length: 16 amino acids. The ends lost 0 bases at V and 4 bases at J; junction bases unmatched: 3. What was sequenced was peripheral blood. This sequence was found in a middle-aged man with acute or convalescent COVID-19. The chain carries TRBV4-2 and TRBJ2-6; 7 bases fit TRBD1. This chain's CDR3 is CASSQDEGAGANVLTF. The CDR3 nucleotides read TGTGCCAGCAGCCAAGATGAGGGGGCCGGGGCCAACGTCCTGACTTTC.